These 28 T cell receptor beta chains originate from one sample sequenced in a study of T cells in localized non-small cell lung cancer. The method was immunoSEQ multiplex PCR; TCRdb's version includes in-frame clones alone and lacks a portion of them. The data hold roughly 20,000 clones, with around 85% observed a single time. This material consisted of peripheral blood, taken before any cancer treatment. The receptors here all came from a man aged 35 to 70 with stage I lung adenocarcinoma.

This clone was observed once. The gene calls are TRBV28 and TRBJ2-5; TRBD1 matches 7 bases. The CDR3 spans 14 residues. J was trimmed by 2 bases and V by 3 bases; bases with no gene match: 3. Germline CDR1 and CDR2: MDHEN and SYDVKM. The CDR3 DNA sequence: TGTGCCAGCAGTTTTTTGGACAGGCAAGAGACCCAGTACTTC. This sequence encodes CASSFLDRQETQYF.

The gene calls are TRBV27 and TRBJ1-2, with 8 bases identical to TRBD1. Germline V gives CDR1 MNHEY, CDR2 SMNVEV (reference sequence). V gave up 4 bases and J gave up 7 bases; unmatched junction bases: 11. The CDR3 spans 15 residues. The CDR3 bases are TGTGCCAGCAGTTGGGCAGGGGGCGCCGGGGGTGGCTACACCTTC. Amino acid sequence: CASSWAGGAGGGYTF.

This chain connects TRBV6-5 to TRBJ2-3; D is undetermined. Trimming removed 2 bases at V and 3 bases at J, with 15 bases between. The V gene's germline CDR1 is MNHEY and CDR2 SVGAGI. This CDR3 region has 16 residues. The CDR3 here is CASSYRAALGTDTQYF. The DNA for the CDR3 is TGTGCCAGCAGTTACCGGGCGGCCCTCGGGACAGATACGCAGTATTTT.

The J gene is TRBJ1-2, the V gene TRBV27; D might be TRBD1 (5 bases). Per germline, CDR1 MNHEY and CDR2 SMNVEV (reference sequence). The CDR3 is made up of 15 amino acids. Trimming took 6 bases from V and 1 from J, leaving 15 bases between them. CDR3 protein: CASRSRQTDNYGYTF. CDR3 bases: TGTGCCAGCAGAAGTCGACAGACCGATAACTATGGCTACACCTTC.

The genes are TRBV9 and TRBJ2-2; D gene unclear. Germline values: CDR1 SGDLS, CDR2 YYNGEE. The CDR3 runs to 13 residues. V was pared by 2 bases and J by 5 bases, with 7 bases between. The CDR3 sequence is CASSVTDTGELFF. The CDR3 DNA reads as TGTGCCAGCAGCGTGACCGATACCGGGGAGCTGTTTTTT.

CDR3 sequence (DNA): TGCGCCAGCAGCTCGCCAGGGGTTAATGAAAAACTGTTTTTT. Translated: CASSSPGVNEKLFF. V is TRBV5-1 and J is TRBJ1-4; the D gene is possibly TRBD1 (6 bases). V lost 3 bases and J 4 bases, leaving 10 bases between the germline ends. Germline V lookup: CDR1 SGHRS, CDR2 YFSETQ. The CDR3 sequence is 14 residues long.

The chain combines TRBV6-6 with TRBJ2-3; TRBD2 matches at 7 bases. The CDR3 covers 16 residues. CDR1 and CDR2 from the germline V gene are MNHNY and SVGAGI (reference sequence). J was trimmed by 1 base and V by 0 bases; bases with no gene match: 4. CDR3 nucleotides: TGTGCCAGCAGTTACTCGACTAGCAGAGGCACAGATACGCAGTATTTT. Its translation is CASSYSTSRGTDTQYF.

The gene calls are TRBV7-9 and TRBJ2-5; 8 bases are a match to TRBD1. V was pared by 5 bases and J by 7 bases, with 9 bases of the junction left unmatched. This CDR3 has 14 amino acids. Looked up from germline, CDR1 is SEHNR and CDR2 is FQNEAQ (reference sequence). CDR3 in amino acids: CASSPLQGAGTQYF. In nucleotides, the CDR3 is TGTGCCAGCAGCCCACTCCAGGGGGCAGGGACCCAGTACTTC.

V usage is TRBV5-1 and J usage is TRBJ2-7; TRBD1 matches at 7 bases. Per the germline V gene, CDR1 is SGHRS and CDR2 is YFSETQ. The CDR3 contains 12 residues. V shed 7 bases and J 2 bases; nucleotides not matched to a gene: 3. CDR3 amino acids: CASSGQTYEQYF. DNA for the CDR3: TGCGCCAGCTCGGGACAGACCTACGAGCAGTACTTC.

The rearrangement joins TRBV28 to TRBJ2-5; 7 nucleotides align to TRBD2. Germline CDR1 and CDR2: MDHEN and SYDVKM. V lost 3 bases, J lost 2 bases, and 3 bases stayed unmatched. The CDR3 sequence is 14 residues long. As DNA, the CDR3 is TGTGCCAGCAGTTTTTCAGCGGGACAAGAGACCCAGTACTTC. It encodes CASSFSAGQETQYF.

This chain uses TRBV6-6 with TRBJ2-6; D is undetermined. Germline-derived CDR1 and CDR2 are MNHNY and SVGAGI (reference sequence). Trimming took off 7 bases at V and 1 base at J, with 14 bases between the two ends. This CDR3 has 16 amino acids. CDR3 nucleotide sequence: TGTGCCAGCACACACTTCAGGAGATCTGGGGCCAACGTCCTGACTTTC. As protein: CASTHFRRSGANVLTF.

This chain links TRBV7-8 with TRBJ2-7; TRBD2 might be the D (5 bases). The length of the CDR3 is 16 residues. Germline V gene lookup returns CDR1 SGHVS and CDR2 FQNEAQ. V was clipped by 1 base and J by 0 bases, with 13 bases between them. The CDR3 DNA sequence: TGTGCCAGCAGCTTAGGGGGAGCGCAAAGCTCCTACGAGCAGTACTTC. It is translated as CASSLGGAQSSYEQYF. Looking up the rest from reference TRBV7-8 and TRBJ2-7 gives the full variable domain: GAGVSQSPRYKVAKRGQDVALRCDPISGHVSLFWYQQALGQGPEFLTYFQNEAQLDKSGLPSDRFFAERPEGSVSTLKIQRTQQEDSAVYLCASSLGGAQSSYEQYFGPGTRLTVT.

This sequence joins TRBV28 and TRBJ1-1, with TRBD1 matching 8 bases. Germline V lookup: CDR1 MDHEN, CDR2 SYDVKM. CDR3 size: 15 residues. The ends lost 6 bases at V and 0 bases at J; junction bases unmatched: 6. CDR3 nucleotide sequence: TGTGCCAGCAGCGCCCTCAGGGGGCTGAACACTGAAGCTTTCTTT. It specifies CASSALRGLNTEAFF.

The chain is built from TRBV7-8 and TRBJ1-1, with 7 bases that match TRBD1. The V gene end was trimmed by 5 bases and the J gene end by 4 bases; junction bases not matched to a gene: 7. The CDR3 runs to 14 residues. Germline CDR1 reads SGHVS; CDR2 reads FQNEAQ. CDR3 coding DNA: TGTGCCAGCAGCGGCCGACAGGGCGTCACTGAAGCTTTCTTT. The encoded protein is CASSGRQGVTEAFF.

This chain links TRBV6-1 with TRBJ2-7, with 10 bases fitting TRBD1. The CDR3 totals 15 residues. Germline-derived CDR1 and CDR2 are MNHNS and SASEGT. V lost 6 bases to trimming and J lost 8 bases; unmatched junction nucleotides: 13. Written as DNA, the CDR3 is TGTGCCAGCAGCGAACGCGGGGACAGGGGCTTCAAGCAGTACTTC. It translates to CASSERGDRGFKQYF.

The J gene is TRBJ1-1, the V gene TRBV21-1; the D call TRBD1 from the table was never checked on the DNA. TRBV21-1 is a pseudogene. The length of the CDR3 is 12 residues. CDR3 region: CARITGRTEVFF. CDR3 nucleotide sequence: TGTGCCAGAATAACAGGGAGAACTGAAGTTTTCTTT.

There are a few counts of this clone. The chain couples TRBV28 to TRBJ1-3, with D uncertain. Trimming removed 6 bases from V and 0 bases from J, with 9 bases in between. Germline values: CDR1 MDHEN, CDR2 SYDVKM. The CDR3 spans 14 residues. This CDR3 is CASSRSDSGNTIYF. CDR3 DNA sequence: TGTGCCAGCAGCCGATCAGACTCTGGAAACACCATATATTTT.

CDR3 DNA sequence: TGCGCCAGCTCCAAGGACAGGGTCGGGGAGCAGTACTTC. The encoded protein is CASSKDRVGEQYF. This rearrangement joins TRBV10-1 to TRBJ2-7, with 8 bases that match TRBD1. Germline assignment: CDR1 WNHNN and CDR2 SYGVQD (reference sequence). This CDR3 is built from 13 residues. V lost 8 bases, J lost 7 bases, and 10 bases stayed unmatched.

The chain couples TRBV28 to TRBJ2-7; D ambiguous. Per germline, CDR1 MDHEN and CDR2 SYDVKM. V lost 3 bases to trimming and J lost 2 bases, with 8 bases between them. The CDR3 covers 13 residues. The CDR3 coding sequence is TGTGCCAGCAGTTTGGGAAAGACCTACGAGCAGTACTTC. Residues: CASSLGKTYEQYF.

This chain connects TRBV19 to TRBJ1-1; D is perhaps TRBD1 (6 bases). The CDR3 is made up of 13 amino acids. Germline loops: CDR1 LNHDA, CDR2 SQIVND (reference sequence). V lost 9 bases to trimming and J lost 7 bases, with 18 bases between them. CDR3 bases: TGTGCCAGCCGTCAGGGGATATGGGGTGAAGCTTTCTTT. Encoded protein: CASRQGIWGEAFF.

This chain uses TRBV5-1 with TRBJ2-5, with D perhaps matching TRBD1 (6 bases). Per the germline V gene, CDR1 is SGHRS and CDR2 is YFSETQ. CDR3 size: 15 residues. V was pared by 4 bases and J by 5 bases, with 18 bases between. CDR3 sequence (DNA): TGCGCCAGCAGCCCTAGGTCGGACAGTGGGGAGACCCAGTACTTC. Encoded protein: CASSPRSDSGETQYF.

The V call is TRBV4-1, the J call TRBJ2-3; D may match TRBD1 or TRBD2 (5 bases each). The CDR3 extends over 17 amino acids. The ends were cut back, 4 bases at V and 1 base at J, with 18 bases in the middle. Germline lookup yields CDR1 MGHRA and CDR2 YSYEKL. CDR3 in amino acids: CASSLGRFGTGTDTQYF. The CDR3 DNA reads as TGCGCCAGCAGCCTCGGTAGGTTCGGGACCGGCACAGATACGCAGTATTTT.

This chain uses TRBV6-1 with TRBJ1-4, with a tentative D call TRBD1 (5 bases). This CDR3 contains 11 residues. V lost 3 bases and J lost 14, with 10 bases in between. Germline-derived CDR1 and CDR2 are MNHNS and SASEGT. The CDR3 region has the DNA TGTGCCAGCAGTGAGGGGCAAGCCCTGTTTTTT. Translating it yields CASSEGQALFF.

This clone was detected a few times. CDR3 loop: CASSEAGLAAYNEQFF. As DNA, the CDR3 is TGCGCCAGCAGTGAGGCGGGACTAGCGGCCTACAATGAGCAGTTCTTC. V gene TRBV10-2 combines with J gene TRBJ2-1, with 11 bases aligning to TRBD2. The CDR3 covers 16 residues. V shed 2 bases, J shed 2 bases, and the junction held 2 bases outside the gene matches. Germline V CDR1 and CDR2: WSHSY, SAAADI.

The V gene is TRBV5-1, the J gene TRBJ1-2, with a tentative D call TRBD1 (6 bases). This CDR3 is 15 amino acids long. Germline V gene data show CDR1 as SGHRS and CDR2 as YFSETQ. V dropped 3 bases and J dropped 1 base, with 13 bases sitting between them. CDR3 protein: CASSSGQSINYGYTF. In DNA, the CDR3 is TGCGCCAGCAGCTCAGGACAGTCTATTAACTATGGCTACACCTTC.

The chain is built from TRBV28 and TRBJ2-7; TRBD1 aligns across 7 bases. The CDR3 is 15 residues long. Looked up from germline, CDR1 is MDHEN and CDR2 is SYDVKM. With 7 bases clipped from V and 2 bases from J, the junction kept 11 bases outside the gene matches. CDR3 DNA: TGTGCCAGCAAGGGGGCTCAGGGAAAAACCTACGAGCAGTACTTC. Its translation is CASKGAQGKTYEQYF. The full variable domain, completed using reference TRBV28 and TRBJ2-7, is DVKVTQSSRYLVKRTGEKVFLECVQDMDHENMFWYRQDPGLGLRLIYFSYDVKMKEKGDIPEGYSVSREKKERFSLILESASTNQTSMYLCASKGAQGKTYEQYFGPGTRLTVT.

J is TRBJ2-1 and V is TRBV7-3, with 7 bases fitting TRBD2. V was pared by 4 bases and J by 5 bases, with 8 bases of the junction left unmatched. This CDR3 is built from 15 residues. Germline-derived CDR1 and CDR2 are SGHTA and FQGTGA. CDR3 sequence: CASSWQGGWDNEQFF. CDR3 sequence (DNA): TGTGCCAGCAGCTGGCAGGGAGGGTGGGACAATGAGCAGTTCTTC.

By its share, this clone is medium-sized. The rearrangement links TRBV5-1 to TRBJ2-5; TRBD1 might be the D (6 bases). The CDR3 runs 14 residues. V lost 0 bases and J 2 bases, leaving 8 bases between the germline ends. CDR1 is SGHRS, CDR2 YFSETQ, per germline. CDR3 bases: TGCGCCAGCAGCTTGGGGACAGCACAAGAGACCCAGTACTTC. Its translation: CASSLGTAQETQYF.